Shown below are 21 T cell receptor beta chains from a single sample sequenced in a study of cytomegalovirus exposure and HLA in healthy donors. The primer mix had 60 Vbeta and 13 Jbeta primers. Clones were sequenced by immunoSEQ multiplex PCR, and TCRdb holds only the in-frame ones, with some missing. This sample's table has about 200,000 clones. Sequencing input: PBMCs. These receptors were collected from a man aged 25-45 years in good health and CMV-seronegative.

The chain combines TRBV28 with TRBJ1-2; 7 bases line up with TRBD1. This CDR3 has 16 amino acids. CDR1 MDHEN and CDR2 SYDVKM come from the germline V gene. The J segment lost 2 bases and the V segment lost 5 bases, leaving 11 bases of the junction unmatched. CDR3 DNA sequence: TGTGCCAGCAGTACAAAACCGGGACAGACAAACTATGGCTACACCTTC. It translates to CASSTKPGQTNYGYTF.

The rearrangement links TRBV6-5 to TRBJ1-1, with a weak D call TRBD1 (6 bases). In germline, CDR1 is MNHEY, CDR2 SVGAGI. CDR3 length: 14 amino acids. The ends were cut back, 2 bases at V and 0 bases at J, with 7 bases in the middle. CDR3 in amino acids: CASSYQGLNTEAFF. The CDR3 DNA reads as TGTGCCAGCAGTTACCAGGGGTTGAACACTGAAGCTTTCTTT.

The CDR3 DNA follows: TGTGCCAGCAGCTTGGGAGGCCCGGGACAACCTATTAACTATGGCTACACCTTC. This encodes CASSLGGPGQPINYGYTF. The chain has TRBV5-6 and TRBJ1-2, with a tentative D call TRBD1 (6 bases). CDR3 length: 18 residues. Germline CDR1 reads SGHDT; CDR2 reads YYEEEE. Trimming left V 0 bases short and J 1 base short, with 19 bases between.

The chain uses TRBV10-3 and TRBJ1-5, with D maybe TRBD1 (6 bases). V was clipped by 5 bases and J by 4 bases, with 15 bases between them. The CDR3 contains 15 residues. In germline, CDR1 is ENHRY, CDR2 SYGVKD. CDR3 nucleotide sequence: TGTGCCATCAGTCCGAGCGGGGACACTAATCAGCCCCAGCATTTT. Translated, it gives CAISPSGDTNQPQHF.

This rearrangement joins TRBV19 to TRBJ2-7, with TRBD2 as a possible D gene (5 bases). The CDR3 length is 14 residues. Trimming pared 6 bases from V and 0 bases from J, leaving 12 bases between. The germline CDR1 and CDR2 sequences are LNHDA and SQIVND (reference sequence). DNA of the CDR3: TGTGCCAGTAGCGAGCGGACTCGCTCCTACGAGCAGTACTTC. Translated, it gives CASSERTRSYEQYF.

The chain has TRBV9 and TRBJ2-7; possible D gene TRBD2, 6 bases. The CDR3 has 16 residues. CDR1 and CDR2 from the germline V gene are SGDLS and YYNGEE. The V and J ends lost 2 bases and 6 bases respectively, with 21 bases between them. CDR3 sequence (DNA): TGTGCCAGCAGCGTGAACCGGGACCAAGGGGACTTCGAGCAGTACTTC. Translating gives CASSVNRDQGDFEQYF.

CDR3 in amino acids: CASSELAGGLSYNEQFF. The DNA for the CDR3 is TGCGCCAGCAGCGAACTAGCGGGAGGACTCTCCTACAATGAGCAGTTCTTC. The V and J genes are TRBV4-1 and TRBJ2-1; TRBD2 matches 12 bases. The CDR3 spans 17 residues. From germline, CDR1 is MGHRA and CDR2 YSYEKL. V shed 5 bases, J shed 0 bases, and the junction held 5 bases outside the gene matches.

The V and J genes are TRBV11-3 and TRBJ1-1, with unresolved D. CDR3 length equals 14 residues. Germline V gene lookup returns CDR1 SGHNT and CDR2 YENEEA. V shed 4 bases and J shed 1 base, with 10 bases lying between them. The DNA for the CDR3 is TGTGCCAGCAGCTCCCTCACGCGGAACACTGAAGCTTTCTTT. Translated, it gives CASSSLTRNTEAFF.

The chain employs TRBV19 and TRBJ1-2; 10 bases match TRBD1. The V gene's germline CDR1 is LNHDA and CDR2 SQIVND (reference sequence). The V gene end was trimmed by 6 bases and the J gene end by 6 bases; junction bases not matched to a gene: 7. The CDR3 length is 14 residues. CDR3 DNA: TGTGCCAGTAGCCTGACAGGGGGCCGCGATGGCTACACCTTC. This translates into CASSLTGGRDGYTF.

DNA of the CDR3: TGTGCCAGCGCTTTAGGGGGGGCAGATACGCAGTATTTT. Protein sequence: CASALGGADTQYF. The chain employs TRBV28 and TRBJ2-3; possibly TRBD2 for D (7 bases). This CDR3 spans 13 amino acids. The germline V gene encodes CDR1 MDHEN and CDR2 SYDVKM. The ends were cut back, 8 bases at V and 4 bases at J, with 13 bases in the middle.

This chain connects TRBV19 to TRBJ2-2; D may be TRBD1 (7 bases). V was clipped by 7 bases and J by 4 bases, with 16 bases between them. CDR3 size: 15 residues. CDR1 and CDR2 from the germline V gene are LNHDA and SQIVND (reference sequence). The DNA for the CDR3 is TGTGCCAGTAATGGAGGGGGCCTCTCCACCGGGGAGCTGTTTTTT. It codes for CASNGGGLSTGELFF. Using reference TRBV19 and TRBJ2-2 for the parts outside the CDR3, the full variable domain is DGGITQSPKYLFRKEGQNVTLSCEQNLNHDAMYWYRQDPGQGLRLIYYSQIVNDFQKGDIAEGYSVSREKKESFPLTVTSAQKNPTAFYLCASNGGGLSTGELFFGEGSRLTVL.

The genes are TRBV29-1 and TRBJ2-2, with D possibly matching TRBD1 (5 bases). The CDR3 loop spans 13 amino acids. The V end was cut by 7 bases, the J end by 7 bases, with 16 bases between. Germline values: CDR1 SQVTM, CDR2 ANQGSEA. The CDR3: CSAAVQGGGELFF. CDR3 DNA sequence: TGCAGCGCCGCGGTGCAGGGTGGCGGGGAGCTGTTTTTT.

The rearrangement uses TRBV19 and TRBJ2-4; unclear D gene. Germline V gives CDR1 LNHDA, CDR2 SQIVND (reference sequence). The CDR3 loop spans 15 amino acids. The V gene lost 5 bases and the J gene lost 2 bases, with 13 bases spanning the gap. In DNA, the CDR3 is TGTGCCAGTAGTGGTCCAGGCATCCCCAAAAACATTCAGTACTTC. This sequence encodes CASSGPGIPKNIQYF.

The rearrangement joins TRBV6-5 to TRBJ1-5; TRBD1 matches 9 bases. J gave up 7 bases and V 5 bases, and 9 bases lay outside the gene matches. The CDR3 loop spans 15 amino acids. The germline V gene encodes CDR1 MNHEY and CDR2 SVGAGI. The CDR3 nucleotides read TGTGCCAGCAGTATCGACAGGGGGAAGGGGCAGCCCCAGCATTTT. Protein sequence: CASSIDRGKGQPQHF.

The chain couples TRBV19 to TRBJ2-4; TRBD1 agrees at 8 bases. CDR1 and CDR2 (germline): LNHDA, SQIVND (reference sequence). This CDR3 has 11 residues. The CDR3 bases are TGTGGACAGGGGTCCAAAAACATTCAGTACTTC. This codes for CGQGSKNIQYF. The variable domain in full, completed from reference TRBV19 and TRBJ2-4, reads DGGITQSPKYLFRKEGQNVTLSCEQNLNHDAMYWYRQDPGQGLRLIYYSQIVNDFQKGDIAEGYSVSREKKESFPLTVTSAQKNPTAFYLCGQGSKNIQYFGAGTRLSVL.

The J gene is TRBJ1-1, the V gene TRBV19; a possible D gene is TRBD1 (6 bases). The CDR3 is made up of 13 amino acids. V was pared by 1 base and J by 7 bases, with 10 bases between. Germline V gene data show CDR1 as LNHDA and CDR2 as SQIVND (reference sequence). The CDR3 loop is CASSIARGLEAFF. Here the CDR3 DNA reads TGTGCCAGTAGTATAGCGCGGGGGCTTGAAGCTTTCTTT. The variable domain in full, completed from reference TRBV19 and TRBJ1-1, reads DGGITQSPKYLFRKEGQNVTLSCEQNLNHDAMYWYRQDPGQGLRLIYYSQIVNDFQKGDIAEGYSVSREKKESFPLTVTSAQKNPTAFYLCASSIARGLEAFFGQGTRLTVV.

The genes are TRBV10-3 and TRBJ2-5, with D possibly being TRBD2 (7 bases). V shed 6 bases and J shed 5 bases, with 19 bases lying between them. This CDR3 has 15 amino acids. Germline CDR1 and CDR2: ENHRY and SYGVKD. CDR3 protein: CAISDSHREGETQYF. CDR3 bases: TGTGCCATCAGCGACTCCCACAGGGAGGGGGAGACCCAGTACTTC.

This chain uses TRBV5-5 with TRBJ2-5, with D tentatively TRBD1 (6 bases). This CDR3 contains 16 residues. V lost 0 bases to trimming and J lost 4 bases, with 16 bases between them. In germline, CDR1 is SGHKS, CDR2 YYEKEE (reference sequence). The CDR3 DNA reads TGTGCCAGCAGCTTGGCGCTCAGGGGATTGGGAGAGACCCAGTACTTC. Translating gives CASSLALRGLGETQYF. Full variable domain (outside the CDR3, taken from reference TRBV5-5 and TRBJ2-5): DAGVTQSPTHLIKTRGQQVTLRCSPISGHKSVSWYQQVLGQGPQFIFQYYEKEERGRGNFPDRFSARQFPNYSSELNVNALLLGDSALYLCASSLALRGLGETQYFGPGTRLLVL.

The gene calls are TRBV19 and TRBJ2-3; D is possibly TRBD1 (5 bases). CDR1 LNHDA and CDR2 SQIVND come from the germline V gene (reference sequence). The CDR3 sequence is 16 residues long. Trimming took 5 bases from V and 3 from J, leaving 18 bases between them. DNA for the CDR3: TGTGCCAGTAGTGCCCGAAATGGGGCCGGGACAGATACGCAGTATTTT. It encodes CASSARNGAGTDTQYF.

Written as DNA, the CDR3 is TGTGCCAGCAGCTTGTCCGGGGGTCGCACTGAAGCTTTCTTT. Residues: CASSLSGGRTEAFF. The rearrangement uses TRBV5-5 and TRBJ1-1; weak D call: TRBD1 (5 bases). V dropped 1 base and J dropped 4 bases, with 11 bases sitting between them. The germline V gene encodes CDR1 SGHKS and CDR2 YYEKEE (reference sequence). The CDR3 has 14 residues.

V is TRBV27 and J is TRBJ2-1; TRBD1 matches at 9 bases. Germline values: CDR1 MNHEY, CDR2 SMNVEV (reference sequence). Unmatched junction bases numbered 3, after V lost 6 bases and J lost 9 bases. The CDR3 length is 12 residues. In nucleotides, the CDR3 is TGTGCCAGCAGCCTGACAGGGGGTGAGCAGTTCTTC. Its protein is CASSLTGGEQFF.